One and the same sample provided the 8 T cell receptor beta chains below, sequenced in a study of cytomegalovirus exposure and HLA in healthy donors. Primers: 60 Vbeta forward and 13 Jbeta reverse. Assay: immunoSEQ multiplex PCR; the TCRdb copy retains only in-frame clones and omits some. The sample lists approximately 190,000 clones, about nine tenths occurring once. Sequencing used PBMCs. These receptor sequences come from a boy between 2 and 10 years old in good health and CMV-seronegative.

V is TRBV15 and J is TRBJ2-5; D might be TRBD2 (7 bases). The DNA end favors TRBJ2-7, so the J call may be wrong. The CDR3 runs to 16 residues. Germline lookup yields CDR1 LNHNV and CDR2 YYDKDF (reference sequence). The CDR3 is CATSRGGRREQDEQYF. The CDR3 DNA reads as TGTGCCACCAGCAGAGGGGGGCGGCGGGAGCAGGACGAGCAGTACTTC.

The gene calls are TRBV11-2 and TRBJ1-4; 8 bases map to TRBD1. With V trimmed by 3 bases and J by 5 bases, 2 bases remained unmatched. CDR3 length: 14 amino acids. The V gene's germline CDR1 is SGHAT and CDR2 FQNNGV. CDR3 region: CASSFGQGNEKLFF. The CDR3 DNA follows: TGTGCCAGCAGCTTCGGACAGGGAAATGAAAAACTGTTTTTT.

This clone was observed a handful of times. The chain joins TRBV7-2 to TRBJ2-2, with TRBD2 matching 7 bases. V lost 2 bases and J lost 7; bases outside the gene matches: 10. The germline V gene encodes CDR1 SGHTA and CDR2 FQGNSA. This CDR3 comprises 16 residues. CDR3 sequence (DNA): TGTGCCAGCAGCTTATTTGGCGGGAGTCGTATCGGGGAGCTGTTTTTT. This sequence encodes CASSLFGGSRIGELFF.

V gene TRBV9 combines with J gene TRBJ2-3, with D perhaps TRBD1 (6 bases). V lost 4 bases and J lost 4, with 19 bases in between. Germline CDR1 reads SGDLS; CDR2 reads YYNGEE. The CDR3 is 16 residues long. The CDR3 protein is CASSLGMASGADTQYF. DNA of the CDR3: TGTGCCAGCAGCCTAGGGATGGCCTCAGGGGCAGATACGCAGTATTTT. The whole variable domain, filled in from reference TRBV9 and TRBJ2-3, reads DSGVTQTPKHLITATGQRVTLRCSPRSGDLSVYWYQQSLDQGLQFLIQYYNGEERAKGNILERFSAQQFPDLHSELNLSSLELGDSALYFCASSLGMASGADTQYFGPGTRLTVL.

The rearrangement links TRBV7-9 to TRBJ1-3; D is unresolved. The CDR3 is 12 residues long. The germline V gene encodes CDR1 SEHNR and CDR2 FQNEAQ (reference sequence). V was shortened by 8 bases and J by 2 bases, with 7 bases between the two germline ends. CDR3 coding DNA: TGTGCCAGCTTCGGAGCTGGAAACACCATATATTTT. Residues: CASFGAGNTIYF.

The V gene is TRBV2, the J gene TRBJ2-2; perhaps TRBD1 as D (6 bases). Per germline, CDR1 SNHLY and CDR2 FYNNEI. There are 15 residues in the CDR3. The V gene lost 3 bases and the J gene lost 3 bases, with 11 bases spanning the gap. The CDR3 spells CASSDRQVDTGELFF. Here the CDR3 DNA reads TGTGCCAGCAGTGATAGACAGGTGGACACCGGGGAGCTGTTTTTT.

The CDR3 bases are TGCAGCGTCGCGGTGGGGCGGGGGGTCACAGATACGCAGTATTTT. Protein sequence: CSVAVGRGVTDTQYF. The genes are TRBV29-1 and TRBJ2-3; 8 nucleotides align to TRBD2. Germline V gives CDR1 SQVTM, CDR2 ANQGSEA. The CDR3 has 15 amino acids. V lost 6 bases and J lost 2; bases outside the gene matches: 10.

This chain links TRBV23-1 with TRBJ2-5; 9 bases agree with TRBD1. TRBJ2-7 matches the DNA end more closely, so the J call is doubtful. TRBV23-1 is an ORF; its function is uncertain. The CDR3 loop spans 16 amino acids. The CDR3 DNA is TGCGCCAGCAGTCAATCGTGGACAGGGGAAAGGTACGAGCAGTACTTC. As protein: CASSQSWTGERYEQYF.